These 24 T cell receptor beta chains came from one sample sequenced in a study of human thymus T cells. From resections taken during corrective heart surgery, the thymus tissue was obtained. TCRdb keeps only in-frame clones here, not all; method: immunoSEQ multiplex PCR. The sample consists of 70,000 to 75,000 clones, 85% to 95% of them appearing once. The sequencing input was thymus tissue. These TCRs come from a girl under three years old with a congenital heart defect but otherwise immunologically healthy.

The rearrangement links TRBV28 to TRBJ2-7; TRBD2 aligns across 13 bases. In germline, CDR1 is MDHEN, CDR2 SYDVKM. With 5 bases clipped from V and 5 bases from J, the junction kept 9 bases outside the gene matches. The CDR3 loop spans 16 amino acids. The CDR3 DNA is TGTGCCAGCAGTCCCCGGACTAGCGGGAGTGTCCACGAGCAGTACTTC. Residues: CASSPRTSGSVHEQYF.

The chain uses TRBV6-6 and TRBJ2-1; D ambiguous. Trimming took 0 bases from V and 5 from J, leaving 8 bases between them. Germline lookup yields CDR1 MNHNY and CDR2 SVGAGI (reference sequence). This CDR3 is 14 amino acids long. CDR3 DNA: TGTGCCAGCAGTTACTCGGTCCAGAACAATGAGCAGTTCTTC. It is translated as CASSYSVQNNEQFF.

The chain links TRBV29-1 to TRBJ1-2, with TRBD1 identical over 8 bases. J gave up 8 bases and V 6 bases, and 17 bases lay outside the gene matches. Germline loops: CDR1 SQVTM, CDR2 ANQGSEA. The CDR3 spans 15 residues. CDR3 in amino acids: CSVPTGAPFFGGYTF. The CDR3 DNA reads TGCAGCGTACCGACAGGGGCCCCATTTTTCGGGGGCTACACCTTC. Full variable domain (rest looked up from reference TRBV29-1 and TRBJ1-2): SAVISQKPSRDICQRGTSLTIQCQVDSQVTMMFWYRQQPGQSLTLIATANQGSEATYESGFVIDKFPISRPNLTFSTLTVSNMSPEDSSIYLCSVPTGAPFFGGYTFGSGTRLTVV.

The V call is TRBV6-5, the J call TRBJ1-3; D is unclear. The CDR3 totals 15 residues. V dropped 6 bases and J dropped 0 bases, with 12 bases sitting between them. CDR1 is MNHEY and CDR2 is SVGAGI in the germline V gene. The CDR3 reads CASREPGPSGNTIYF. For the CDR3, the DNA is TGTGCCAGCAGAGAGCCGGGCCCCTCTGGAAACACCATATATTTT.

The CDR3 DNA reads TGTGCCAGCAGTGAAGCTCCAGGGATAAACACCGGGGAGCTGTTTTTT. Translated, it gives CASSEAPGINTGELFF. The J gene is TRBJ2-2, the V gene TRBV25-1, with D perhaps TRBD1 (5 bases). Germline-derived CDR1 and CDR2 are MGHDK and SYGVNS. The CDR3 is made up of 16 amino acids. V was shortened by 2 bases and J by 2 bases, with 12 bases between the two germline ends.

The V and J genes are TRBV5-1 and TRBJ2-5; 7 bases are shared with TRBD2. Germline CDR1 is SGHRS and CDR2 is YFSETQ. Trimming at V came to 4 bases and at J to 13 bases, leaving 16 bases not matched to a gene. This CDR3 is 14 amino acids long. This CDR3 is CASSGMRAPGLRYF. CDR3 coding DNA: TGCGCCAGCAGCGGGATGAGGGCACCGGGACTAAGGTACTTC.

The chain is built from TRBV7-2 and TRBJ2-3, with 12 positions matching TRBD2. With 0 bases clipped from V and 4 bases from J, the junction kept 5 bases outside the gene matches. From germline, CDR1 is SGHTA and CDR2 FQGNSA. This CDR3 contains 17 residues. CDR3 coding DNA: TGTGCCAGCAGCTTAGCGGAGACTAGCGGGAGTGCAGATACGCAGTATTTT. Translating it yields CASSLAETSGSADTQYF. Combining the CDR3 with reference TRBV7-2 and TRBJ2-3 gives the whole variable domain GAGVSQSPSNKVTEKGKDVELRCDPISGHTALYWYRQSLGQGLEFLIYFQGNSAPDKSGLPSDRFSAERTGGSVSTLTIQRTQQEDSAVYLCASSLAETSGSADTQYFGPGTRLTVL.

The genes are TRBV5-1 and TRBJ1-5, with TRBD1 matching 8 bases. This CDR3 has 15 residues. Germline V CDR1 and CDR2: SGHRS, YFSETQ. The ends lost 0 bases at V and 1 base at J; junction bases unmatched: 0. CDR3 sequence reads: CASSLDRGSNQPQHF. CDR3 sequence (DNA): TGCGCCAGCAGCTTGGACAGGGGGAGCAATCAGCCCCAGCATTTT.

The chain combines TRBV5-5 with TRBJ1-2; maybe TRBD1 (6 bases). V lost 5 bases and J lost 4, with 18 bases in between. The CDR3 runs 15 residues. Germline V lookup: CDR1 SGHKS, CDR2 YYEKEE (reference sequence). The chain's CDR3 is CASSGRGDYSYGYTF. CDR3 coding DNA: TGTGCCAGCAGTGGCAGGGGCGATTACAGCTATGGCTACACCTTC.

The V gene is TRBV15, the J gene TRBJ1-2, with 7 bases aligning to TRBD1. The CDR3 totals 15 residues. CDR1 is LNHNV, CDR2 YYDKDF, per germline (reference sequence). After removal of 3 bases from V and 4 bases from J, the junction contained 8 bases not matched to a gene. The CDR3 DNA follows: TGTGCCACCAGCAGCAGACCCAGGGGGGGCTATGGCTACACCTTC. This translates into CATSSRPRGGYGYTF.

The rearrangement links TRBV14 to TRBJ1-1; D may be TRBD1 (5 bases). The CDR3 is 16 residues long. V was clipped by 0 bases and J by 4 bases, with 15 bases between them. From germline, CDR1 is SGHDN and CDR2 FVKESK. In nucleotides, the CDR3 is TGTGCCAGCAGCCAAGATGCGGGGGAAAGAAGCACTGAAGCTTTCTTT. Translated: CASSQDAGERSTEAFF. Looking up the rest from reference TRBV14 and TRBJ1-1 gives the full variable domain: EAGVTQFPSHSVIEKGQTVTLRCDPISGHDNLYWYRRVMGKEIKFLLHFVKESKQDESGMPNNRFLAERTGGTYSTLKVQPAELEDSGVYFCASSQDAGERSTEAFFGQGTRLTVV.

V usage is TRBV5-1 and J usage is TRBJ2-1; D is tentatively TRBD1 or TRBD2 (5 bases each). Trimming shortened V by 0 bases and J by 2 bases, and 15 bases separated the two germline ends. The CDR3 runs 17 residues. The germline CDR1 and CDR2 sequences are SGHRS and YFSETQ. The CDR3 sequence: CASSLGGSGGPYNEQFF. As DNA, the CDR3 is TGCGCCAGCAGCTTGGGGGGGAGCGGAGGCCCCTACAATGAGCAGTTCTTC.

The chain uses TRBV2 and TRBJ2-1; D unresolved. The CDR3 is made up of 14 amino acids. Germline values: CDR1 SNHLY, CDR2 FYNNEI. V lost 4 bases, J lost 2 bases, and 9 bases lay in between. The CDR3 loop is CASSGRRTYNEQFF. CDR3 in DNA: TGTGCCAGCAGTGGGCGGAGAACCTACAATGAGCAGTTCTTC.

This clone is a singleton in its sample. The rearrangement links TRBV27 to TRBJ2-3; D possibly uses TRBD1 or TRBD2 (6 bases each). The germline CDR1 and CDR2 sequences are MNHEY and SMNVEV (reference sequence). This CDR3 is 16 amino acids long. The V and J ends lost 2 bases and 1 base respectively, with 13 bases between them. The CDR3 sequence: CASSLGRGPCTDTQYF. The DNA for the CDR3 is TGTGCCAGCAGTTTAGGCCGGGGGCCATGCACAGATACGCAGTATTTT.

The V call is TRBV5-8, the J call TRBJ1-3; D not certain. Trimming shortened V by 1 base and J by 3 bases, and 8 bases separated the two germline ends. The CDR3 is made up of 14 amino acids. Germline-derived CDR1 and CDR2 are SGHTS and YDEGEE. The CDR3 bases are TGTGCCAGCAGCTTGCACGCTCTTGGAAACACCATATATTTT. This gives the protein CASSLHALGNTIYF.

The V gene is TRBV4-3, the J gene TRBJ2-3; 8 bases map to TRBD1. Germline CDR1 is LGHNA and CDR2 is YSLEER. This CDR3 has 16 residues. V lost 1 base and J lost 0; bases outside the gene matches: 3. The chain's CDR3 is CASSQGQGTSTDTQYF. CDR3 in DNA: TGCGCCAGCAGCCAAGGACAGGGGACTAGCACAGATACGCAGTATTTT.

The chain is built from TRBV21-1 and TRBJ2-1; TRBD2, the D gene given by the table, was not confirmed from the DNA. TRBV21-1 is a documented pseudogene. This CDR3 has 18 amino acids. This CDR3 reads CASSKGKGERATCNEQFF. CDR3 nucleotides: TGTGCCAGCAGCAAAGGGAAGGGTGAGCGGGCAACCTGCAATGAGCAGTTCTTC.

This chain links TRBV27 with TRBJ1-1, with 8 bases matching TRBD1. The ends lost 0 bases at V and 0 bases at J; junction bases unmatched: 3. This CDR3 is built from 16 residues. The germline V gene encodes CDR1 MNHEY and CDR2 SMNVEV (reference sequence). The CDR3 sequence: CASSLSGQVMNTEAFF. CDR3 bases: TGTGCCAGCAGTTTATCGGGACAGGTTATGAACACTGAAGCTTTCTTT.

The rearrangement joins TRBV7-2 to TRBJ1-2, with TRBD1 identical over 9 bases. With 2 bases clipped from V and 4 bases from J, the junction kept 5 bases outside the gene matches. CDR1 is SGHTA, CDR2 FQGNSA, per germline. The CDR3 contains 15 residues. The CDR3, as DNA: TGTGCCAGCAGCTTACCGGGACAGGGCGTCTATGGCTACACCTTC. It translates to CASSLPGQGVYGYTF.

The DNA for the CDR3 is TGTGCCAGCAGTCAAGTCTACGAGCAGTACTTC. Translated, it gives CASSQVYEQYF. The V gene is TRBV28, the J gene TRBJ2-7, with D uncertain. V lost 5 bases and J lost 3, with 5 bases in between. CDR1 and CDR2 from the germline V gene are MDHEN and SYDVKM. The CDR3 spans 11 residues.

This rearrangement joins TRBV10-2 to TRBJ2-2; 7 bases fit TRBD2. This CDR3 contains 16 residues. Trimming cost V 8 bases and J 2 bases; bases outside gene matches: 11. The germline gives CDR1 WSHSY, CDR2 SAAADI. The CDR3 loop reads CASGHKRGGNTGELFF. The CDR3 coding sequence is TGCGCCAGCGGCCACAAGCGGGGAGGCAACACCGGGGAGCTGTTTTTT.

This clone has a single count. The rearrangement joins TRBV5-8 to TRBJ2-3; the D is unclear. The V end was cut by 6 bases, the J end by 3 bases, with 14 bases between. Germline CDR1 SGHTS, CDR2 YDEGEE. The CDR3 has 14 amino acids. As DNA, the CDR3 is TGTGCCAGCAATAAGGCGGCAGCTACAGATACGCAGTATTTT. Its translation: CASNKAAATDTQYF.

The chain recombines TRBV28 with TRBJ2-1; D possibly corresponds to TRBD1 (5 bases). The germline gives CDR1 MDHEN, CDR2 SYDVKM. V lost 6 bases and J lost 5, with 17 bases in between. The CDR3 spans 15 residues. The CDR3 protein is CASRNQGLGHNEQFF. The CDR3 DNA reads as TGTGCCAGCAGAAATCAGGGTTTAGGACACAATGAGCAGTTCTTC. Complete variable domain (other parts from reference TRBV28 and TRBJ2-1): DVKVTQSSRYLVKRTGEKVFLECVQDMDHENMFWYRQDPGLGLRLIYFSYDVKMKEKGDIPEGYSVSREKKERFSLILESASTNQTSMYLCASRNQGLGHNEQFFGPGTRLTVL.

The J gene is TRBJ1-1, the V gene TRBV11-2, with 8 bases matching TRBD1. V trimming: 5 bases; J trimming: 0 bases; junction bases outside the gene matches: 5. This CDR3 contains 15 residues. The germline V gene encodes CDR1 SGHAT and CDR2 FQNNGV. The DNA of the CDR3 is TGTGCCAGCAGCACCAGACAGGGGATGAACACTGAAGCTTTCTTT. Protein product: CASSTRQGMNTEAFF.